The present T cell receptor beta chain was sequenced within a study of blood T cells in healthy people across ages. Overall study findings and caveats: Because donor CMV status was unknown, expanded clonotype changes were possibly confounded. A strong correlation between TCR beta diversity and naive T cell percentage was seen. Older age went with lower TCR beta diversity per million T cells, in a roughly linear way. Compared with aged donors, long-lived donors showed fewer expanded clones, suggesting selection.

A second PCR, run for about 7 to 11 cycles, used a sample-barcoded 5' primer plus a J-beta primer mix. In TCRdb, the 5' RACE reads were re-called with MiXCR into one record per CDR3 protein. The data hold roughly 900,000 distinct CDR3 sequences, with 29% observed a single time. Germline V lookup: CDR1 MGHRA, CDR2 YSYEKL. The CDR3 sequence is 14 residues long. V was shortened by 0 bases and J by 8 bases, with 13 bases between the two germline ends. This clonotype was recorded many times. Its antigen remains unidentified. The sequencing sample was made of blood. The sequence derives from an elderly woman in good health. This rearrangement joins TRBV4-1 to TRBJ1-2, with D possibly being TRBD1 (5 bases). CDR3 amino acids: CASSQDRGAGGYTF. The CDR3 nucleotides read TGCGCCAGCAGCCAAGATCGCGGGGCGGGGGGCTACACCTTC.